This T cell receptor (beta chain) was sequenced for a study of T-cell memory formation after mild COVID-19. For the study at large: Largely donor-specific TCR clusters were found. Study-wide findings and caveats: There was a balanced CD4/CD8 profile in clones contracting day 15 to 85, and later expanders leaned CD4+.

Sample barcodes and UMIs were carried by the TCR alpha and TCR beta cDNA libraries that 5'RACE generated with constant-segment primers. One entry per CDR3 protein results from TCRdb running MiXCR on the 5' RACE reads. The table records 120,000 to 150,000 distinct CDR3 sequences, 15% to 20% of them present only once. CDR3 size: 15 residues. Losses at the gene ends were 4 bases for V and 0 bases for J; bases not matched to a gene: 5. The V gene's germline CDR1 is MNHEY and CDR2 SVGEGT. This clonotype was picked up a small number of times. What it binds is unknown. The sequenced material came from PBMCs or a T cell subset sorted from them (not recorded which). The J gene is TRBJ2-7, the V gene TRBV6-2 or TRBV6-3; 8 bases line up with TRBD1. This clonotype was sampled from an adult woman who had mild COVID-19 (a few samples of this study predate the infection). Cell type and time point are not known. Here the CDR3 reads CASSSTGTGSYEQYF. Written as DNA, the CDR3 is TGTGCCAGCAGTTCCACGGGGACAGGCTCCTACGAGCAGTACTTC.